This TCR beta chain was identified during a study of breast tumors, draining lymph nodes, adjacent tissues. TCRdb re-derived calls from the multiplex PCR reads in MiXCR, one entry per CDR3 protein. The sample lists approximately 63,000 distinct CDR3 sequences; roughly 57% were seen once. Sequenced sample: breast tumor tissue. The TCR sequence derives from a female donor with breast cancer. Some clones in this sample may be carry-over from other donors' samples.

CDR3 nucleotides: TGTGCCAGCAGCTTAAAAACAGGGTCGGAGACCCAGTACTTC. Protein sequence: CASSLKTGSETQYF. The rearrangement joins TRBV7-2 to TRBJ2-5; possible D gene TRBD1, 6 bases. Germline loops: CDR1 SGHTA, CDR2 FQGNSA. Trimming stripped 2 bases from V and 5 bases from J, with 12 bases between. This CDR3 comprises 14 residues.